Listed here are 5 T cell receptor beta chains from one sample, sequenced in a study of blood T cell repertoires in COVID-19. This table comes from immunoSEQ multiplex PCR, and its TCRdb copy is limited to in-frame clones, with some not included. The table includes 200,000 or so clones, roughly nine tenths detected once. The sequenced sample consisted of peripheral blood. The receptor set was obtained from an older man with active or convalescent COVID-19.

This chain uses TRBV28 with TRBJ1-6; tentatively, D is TRBD1 (5 bases). The V gene's germline CDR1 is MDHEN and CDR2 SYDVKM. V lost 3 bases and J 10 bases, leaving 16 bases between the germline ends. The CDR3 covers 15 residues. DNA for the CDR3: TGTGCCAGCAGTTTTAGATCTACAAGGGGCTCACCCCTCCACTTT. This sequence encodes CASSFRSTRGSPLHF.

The chain recombines TRBV18 with TRBJ2-5, with 7 bases lining up with TRBD2. This CDR3 has 13 residues. V dropped 5 bases and J dropped 4; count of bases not matched to a gene: 4. Germline values: CDR1 KGHSH, CDR2 LQKENI. DNA for the CDR3: TGTGCCAGCTCAACAAGGGAGGGAGAGACCCAGTACTTC. Amino acids: CASSTREGETQYF.

The chain joins TRBV6-5 to TRBJ1-1; 7 bases map to TRBD1. Germline trimming cut 5 bases from V and 6 bases from J; bases unmatched to any gene: 9. The CDR3 loop spans 14 amino acids. The germline V gene has CDR1 MNHEY and CDR2 SVGAGI. In DNA, the CDR3 is TGTGCCAGCAGTCAGACAGGGAACGGCGCTGAAGCTTTCTTT. It encodes CASSQTGNGAEAFF.

The chain's CDR3 is CASSQPRGGRDTQYF. The CDR3 DNA sequence: TGCGCCAGCAGCCAACCCCGCGGGGGGAGAGATACGCAGTATTTT. V usage is TRBV4-1 and J usage is TRBJ2-3, with 8 bases aligning to TRBD2. Losses at the gene ends were 2 bases for V and 5 bases for J; bases not matched to a gene: 6. This CDR3 region has 15 residues. Germline CDR1 and CDR2: MGHRA and YSYEKL.

The DNA of the CDR3 is TGTGCCAGCAGCGTTACAGGGGCCTACAATGAGCAGTTCTTC. Its translation is CASSVTGAYNEQFF. The gene calls are TRBV9 and TRBJ2-1; 7 bases align to TRBD1. The CDR3 is 14 amino acids. CDR1 and CDR2 from the germline V gene are SGDLS and YYNGEE. Germline trimming cut 2 bases from V and 2 bases from J; bases unmatched to any gene: 1.